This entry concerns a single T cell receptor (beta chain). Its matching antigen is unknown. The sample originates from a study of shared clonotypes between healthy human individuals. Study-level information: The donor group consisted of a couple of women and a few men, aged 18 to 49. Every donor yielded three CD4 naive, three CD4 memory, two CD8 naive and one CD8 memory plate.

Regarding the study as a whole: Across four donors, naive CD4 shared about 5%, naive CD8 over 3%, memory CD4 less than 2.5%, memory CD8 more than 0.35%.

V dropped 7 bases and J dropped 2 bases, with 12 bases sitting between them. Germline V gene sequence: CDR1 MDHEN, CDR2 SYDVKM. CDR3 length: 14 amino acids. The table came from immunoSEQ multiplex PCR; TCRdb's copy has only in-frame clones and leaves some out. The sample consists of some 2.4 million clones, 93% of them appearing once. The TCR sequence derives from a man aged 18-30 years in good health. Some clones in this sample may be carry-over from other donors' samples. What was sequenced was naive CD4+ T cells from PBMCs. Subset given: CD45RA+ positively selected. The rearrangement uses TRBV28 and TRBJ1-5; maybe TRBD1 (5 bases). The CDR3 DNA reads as TGTGCCAGCACGGGAGGGACGGGCAATCAGCCCCAGCATTTT. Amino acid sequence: CASTGGTGNQPQHF.